The entry that follows covers one TCR beta chain sequence. The antigen is undetermined. V lost 4 bases and J 0 bases, leaving 13 bases between the germline ends. The V gene's germline CDR1 is ENHRY and CDR2 SYGVKD. The CDR3 extends over 15 amino acids. It was with 60 Vbeta and 13 Jbeta primers that the PCR ran. The table came from immunoSEQ multiplex PCR; TCRdb's copy has only in-frame clones and leaves some out. The sample carries about 180,000 clones, more than 70% recorded once. The source of the sample is a study of cytomegalovirus exposure and HLA in healthy donors. Study summary: T cells numbering about 180 million yielded some 100 million unique TCR beta sequences in an earlier analysis. The study, taken as a whole, reports: Roughly uniform depth of sequencing across donors was assumed in presence/absence analyses. Associated with HLA alleles at 0.05 false discovery rate in a later analysis were fewer than 20,000 TCR beta sequences.

Input material: PBMCs. The clonotype comes from a girl between 10 and 17 years old in good health and CMV-seropositive. The chain couples TRBV10-3 to TRBJ2-7; D is perhaps TRBD2 (6 bases). CDR3 residues: CAISGGAGFSYEQYF. The CDR3 DNA is TGTGCCATCAGTGGAGGGGCGGGATTCTCCTACGAGCAGTACTTC.